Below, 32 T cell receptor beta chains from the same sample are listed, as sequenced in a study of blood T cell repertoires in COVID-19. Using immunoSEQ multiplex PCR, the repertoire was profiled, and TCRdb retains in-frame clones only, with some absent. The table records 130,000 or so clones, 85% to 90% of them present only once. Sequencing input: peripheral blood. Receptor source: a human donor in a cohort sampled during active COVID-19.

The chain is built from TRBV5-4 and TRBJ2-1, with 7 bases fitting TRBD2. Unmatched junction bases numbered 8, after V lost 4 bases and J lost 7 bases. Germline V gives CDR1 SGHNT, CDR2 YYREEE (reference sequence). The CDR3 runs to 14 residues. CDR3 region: CASSEQISGNEQFF. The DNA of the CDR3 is TGTGCCAGCAGCGAACAAATTAGCGGGAATGAGCAGTTCTTC.

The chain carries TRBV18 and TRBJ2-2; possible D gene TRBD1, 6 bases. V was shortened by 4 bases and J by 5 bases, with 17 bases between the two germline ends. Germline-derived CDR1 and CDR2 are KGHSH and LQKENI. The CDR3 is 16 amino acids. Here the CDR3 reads CASSLGQLPSTGELFF. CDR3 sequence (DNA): TGTGCCAGCTCACTGGGACAACTCCCGAGTACCGGGGAGCTGTTTTTT.

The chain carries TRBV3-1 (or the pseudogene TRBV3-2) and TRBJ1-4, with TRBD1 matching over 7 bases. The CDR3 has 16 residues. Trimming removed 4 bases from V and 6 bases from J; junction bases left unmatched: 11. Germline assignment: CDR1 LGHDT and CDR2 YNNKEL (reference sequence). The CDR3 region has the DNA TGTGCCAGCAGCCTCTGGACAGGCCGAGGGGATGAAAAACTGTTTTTT. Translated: CASSLWTGRGDEKLFF.

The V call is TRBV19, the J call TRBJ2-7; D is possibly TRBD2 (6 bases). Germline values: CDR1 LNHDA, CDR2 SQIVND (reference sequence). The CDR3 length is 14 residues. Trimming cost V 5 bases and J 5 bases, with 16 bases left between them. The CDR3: CASSLGGRLDEQYF. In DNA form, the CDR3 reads TGTGCCAGTAGTTTGGGAGGCCGTTTGGACGAGCAGTACTTC.

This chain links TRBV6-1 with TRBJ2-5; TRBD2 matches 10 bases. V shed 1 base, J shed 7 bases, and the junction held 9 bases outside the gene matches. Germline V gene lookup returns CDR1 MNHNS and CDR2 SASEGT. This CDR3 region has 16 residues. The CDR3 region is CASSEGTSGEAGTQYF. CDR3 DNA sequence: TGTGCCAGCAGTGAAGGGACTAGCGGAGAAGCGGGGACCCAGTACTTC.

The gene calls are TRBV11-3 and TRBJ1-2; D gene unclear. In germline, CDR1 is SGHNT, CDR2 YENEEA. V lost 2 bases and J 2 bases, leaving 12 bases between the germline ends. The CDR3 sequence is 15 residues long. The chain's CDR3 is CASSLLYSPNYGYTF. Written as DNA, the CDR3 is TGTGCCAGCAGCTTATTATACAGTCCAAACTATGGCTACACCTTC.

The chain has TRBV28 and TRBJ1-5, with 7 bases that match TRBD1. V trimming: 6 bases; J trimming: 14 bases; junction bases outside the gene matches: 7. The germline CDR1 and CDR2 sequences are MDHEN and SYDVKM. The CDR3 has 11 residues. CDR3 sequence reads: CASRLQGTEHF. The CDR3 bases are TGTGCCAGCAGACTTCAGGGGACAGAGCATTTT.

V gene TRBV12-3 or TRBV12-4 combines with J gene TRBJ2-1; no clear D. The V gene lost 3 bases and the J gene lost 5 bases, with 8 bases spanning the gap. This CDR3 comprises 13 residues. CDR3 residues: CASSLSPNNEQFF. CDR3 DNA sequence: TGTGCCAGCAGTTTGAGTCCAAACAATGAGCAGTTCTTC.

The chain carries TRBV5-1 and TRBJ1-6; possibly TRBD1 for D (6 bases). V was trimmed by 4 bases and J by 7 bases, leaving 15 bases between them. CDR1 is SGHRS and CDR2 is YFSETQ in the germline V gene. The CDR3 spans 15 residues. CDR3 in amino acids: CASSHRDMGNSPLHF. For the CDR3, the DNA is TGCGCCAGCAGCCACCGGGACATGGGGAATTCACCCCTCCACTTT.

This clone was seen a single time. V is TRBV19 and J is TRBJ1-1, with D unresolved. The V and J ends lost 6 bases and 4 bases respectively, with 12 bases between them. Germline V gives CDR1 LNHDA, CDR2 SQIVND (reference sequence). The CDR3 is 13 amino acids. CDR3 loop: CASSTSRTTEAFF. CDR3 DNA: TGTGCCAGTAGCACATCTCGAACCACTGAAGCTTTCTTT.

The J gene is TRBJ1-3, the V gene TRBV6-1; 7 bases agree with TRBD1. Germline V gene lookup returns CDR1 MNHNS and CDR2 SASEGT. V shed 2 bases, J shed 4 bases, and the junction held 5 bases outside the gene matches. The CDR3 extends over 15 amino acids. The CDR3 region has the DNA TGTGCCAGCAGTGAATACAGGGGCGACGGAAACACCATATATTTT. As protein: CASSEYRGDGNTIYF.

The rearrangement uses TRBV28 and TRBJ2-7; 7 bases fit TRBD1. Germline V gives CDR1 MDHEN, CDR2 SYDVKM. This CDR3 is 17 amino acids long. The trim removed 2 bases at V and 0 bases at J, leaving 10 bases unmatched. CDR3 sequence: CASSLRDRLSVSYEQYF. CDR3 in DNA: TGTGCCAGCAGTTTAAGGGACAGACTATCCGTCTCCTACGAGCAGTACTTC.

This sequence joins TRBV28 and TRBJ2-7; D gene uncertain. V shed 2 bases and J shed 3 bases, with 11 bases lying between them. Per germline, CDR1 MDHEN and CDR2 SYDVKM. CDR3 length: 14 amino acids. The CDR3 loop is CASSLNGASYEQYF. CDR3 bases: TGTGCCAGCAGTTTAAACGGAGCCAGCTACGAGCAGTACTTC.

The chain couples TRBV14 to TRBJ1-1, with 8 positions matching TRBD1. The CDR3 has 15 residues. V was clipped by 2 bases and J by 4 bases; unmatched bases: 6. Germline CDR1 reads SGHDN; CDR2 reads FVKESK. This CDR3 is CASSQQGALSTEAFF. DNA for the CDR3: TGTGCCAGCAGCCAACAGGGGGCTTTGAGCACTGAAGCTTTCTTT.

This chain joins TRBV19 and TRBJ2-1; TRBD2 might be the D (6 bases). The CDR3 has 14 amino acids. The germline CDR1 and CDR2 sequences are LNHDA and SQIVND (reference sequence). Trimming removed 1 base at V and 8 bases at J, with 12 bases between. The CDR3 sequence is CASSIVGLSDEQFF. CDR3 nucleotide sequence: TGTGCCAGTAGTATAGTGGGACTGTCGGATGAGCAGTTCTTC.

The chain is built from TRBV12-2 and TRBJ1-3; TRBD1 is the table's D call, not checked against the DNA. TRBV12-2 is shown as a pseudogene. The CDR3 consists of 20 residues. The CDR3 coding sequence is TGTGCAAGTCGCTTAAGTCTCCATTCAGGACATCCCTACTCTGGAAACACCATATATTTT. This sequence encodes CASRLSLHSGHPYSGNTIYF.

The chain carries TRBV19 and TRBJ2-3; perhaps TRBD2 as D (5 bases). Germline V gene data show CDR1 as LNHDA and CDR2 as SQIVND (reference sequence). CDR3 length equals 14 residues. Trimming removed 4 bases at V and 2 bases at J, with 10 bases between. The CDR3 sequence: CASSTQRYTDTQYF. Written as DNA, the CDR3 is TGTGCCAGTAGTACCCAGCGGTACACAGATACGCAGTATTTT.

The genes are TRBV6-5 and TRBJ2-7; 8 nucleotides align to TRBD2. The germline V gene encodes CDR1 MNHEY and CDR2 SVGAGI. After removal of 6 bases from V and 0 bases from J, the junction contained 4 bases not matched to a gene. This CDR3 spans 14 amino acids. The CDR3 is CASRPGGGSYEQYF. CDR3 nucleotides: TGTGCCAGCAGGCCCGGGGGGGGCTCCTACGAGCAGTACTTC.

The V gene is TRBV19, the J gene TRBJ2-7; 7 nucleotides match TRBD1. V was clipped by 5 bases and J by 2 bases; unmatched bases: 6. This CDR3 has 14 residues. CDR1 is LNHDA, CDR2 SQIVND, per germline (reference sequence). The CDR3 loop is CASSPSTGTYEQYF. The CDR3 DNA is TGTGCCAGTAGTCCCTCGACAGGGACCTACGAGCAGTACTTC.

In DNA, the CDR3 is TGTGCCAGCTCACCAGGTATGGGCTTGAACTATGGCTACACCTTC. Translation: CASSPGMGLNYGYTF. The chain joins TRBV18 to TRBJ1-2; no definite D call. Germline V gene sequence: CDR1 KGHSH, CDR2 LQKENI. V was cut by 2 bases and J by 2 bases, with 12 bases left in between. The CDR3 is 15 amino acids.

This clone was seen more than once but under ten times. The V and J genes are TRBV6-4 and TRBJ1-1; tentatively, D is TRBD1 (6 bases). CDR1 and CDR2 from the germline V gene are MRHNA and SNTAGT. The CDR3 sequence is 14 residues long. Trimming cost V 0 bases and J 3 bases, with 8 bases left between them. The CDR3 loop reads CASSDSDRHTEAFF. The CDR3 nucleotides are TGTGCCAGCAGTGACTCAGACAGGCACACTGAAGCTTTCTTT.

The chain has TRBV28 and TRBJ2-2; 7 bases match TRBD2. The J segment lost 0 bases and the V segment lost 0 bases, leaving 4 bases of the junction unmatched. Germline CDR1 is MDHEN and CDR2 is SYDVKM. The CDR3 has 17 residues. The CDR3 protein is CASSLWGGDTNTGELFF. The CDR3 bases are TGTGCCAGCAGTTTATGGGGAGGGGATACGAACACCGGGGAGCTGTTTTTT.

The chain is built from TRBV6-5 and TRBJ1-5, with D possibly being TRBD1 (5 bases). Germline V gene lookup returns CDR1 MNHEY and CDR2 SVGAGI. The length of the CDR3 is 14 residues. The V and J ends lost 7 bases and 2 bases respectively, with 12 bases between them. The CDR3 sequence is CASTPRGGNQPQHF. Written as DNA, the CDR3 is TGTGCCAGCACCCCCCGGGGGGGCAATCAGCCCCAGCATTTT.

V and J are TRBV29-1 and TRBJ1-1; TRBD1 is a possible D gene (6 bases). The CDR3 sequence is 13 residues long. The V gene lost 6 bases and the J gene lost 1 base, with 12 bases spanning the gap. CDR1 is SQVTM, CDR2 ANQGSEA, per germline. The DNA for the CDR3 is TGCAGCGTACTATCACAGGGGAACACTGAAGCTTTCTTT. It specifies CSVLSQGNTEAFF.

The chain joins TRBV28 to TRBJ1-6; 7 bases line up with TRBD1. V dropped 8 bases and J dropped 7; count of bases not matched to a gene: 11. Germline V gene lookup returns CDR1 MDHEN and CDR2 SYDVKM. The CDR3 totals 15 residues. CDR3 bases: TGTGCCAGCCATACAGGGGAACGTAGGAATTCACCCCTCCACTTT. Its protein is CASHTGERRNSPLHF.

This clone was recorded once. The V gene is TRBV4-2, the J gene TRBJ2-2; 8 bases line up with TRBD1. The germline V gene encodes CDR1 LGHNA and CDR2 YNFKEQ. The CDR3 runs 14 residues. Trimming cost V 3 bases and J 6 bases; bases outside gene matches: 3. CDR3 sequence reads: CASSQDRVPGELFF. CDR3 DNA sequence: TGTGCCAGCAGCCAGGACAGGGTCCCCGGGGAGCTGTTTTTT.

This CDR3 is CASSLEYYNEQFF. The CDR3 bases are TGTGCCAGCAGCTTGGAATACTACAATGAGCAGTTCTTC. This chain links TRBV5-4 with TRBJ2-1; no clear D gene. The V end lost 0 bases, the J end lost 3 bases, and 4 bases lay between the germline ends. The CDR3 is 13 residues long. Germline CDR1 reads SGHNT; CDR2 reads YYREEE (reference sequence).

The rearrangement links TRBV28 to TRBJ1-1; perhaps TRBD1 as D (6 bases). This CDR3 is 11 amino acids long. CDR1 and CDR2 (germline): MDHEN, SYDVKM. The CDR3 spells CVSSLRGEAFF. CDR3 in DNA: TGTGTTTCGTCCCTTAGGGGGGAAGCTTTCTTT.

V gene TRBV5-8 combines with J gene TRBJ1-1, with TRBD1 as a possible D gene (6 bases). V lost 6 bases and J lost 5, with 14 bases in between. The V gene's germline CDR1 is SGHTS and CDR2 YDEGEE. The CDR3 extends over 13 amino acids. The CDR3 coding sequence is TGTGCCAGCACCCTGGGGACATTTACTGAAGCTTTCTTT. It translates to CASTLGTFTEAFF.

The CDR3, as DNA: TGTGCCAGCAGGGGATACAGGGTTGACACTGAAGCTTTCTTT. Its protein is CASRGYRVDTEAFF. The rearrangement joins TRBV6-5 to TRBJ1-1; possibly TRBD1 for D (6 bases). CDR1 MNHEY and CDR2 SVGAGI come from the germline V gene. Trimming left V 6 bases short and J 3 bases short, with 14 bases between. The CDR3 covers 14 residues.

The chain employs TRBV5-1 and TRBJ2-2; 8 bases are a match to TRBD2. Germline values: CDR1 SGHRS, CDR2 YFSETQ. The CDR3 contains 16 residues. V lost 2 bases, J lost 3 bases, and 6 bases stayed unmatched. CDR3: CASSFTSGTDTGELFF. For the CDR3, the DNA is TGCGCCAGCAGCTTCACTAGCGGTACCGACACCGGGGAGCTGTTTTTT.

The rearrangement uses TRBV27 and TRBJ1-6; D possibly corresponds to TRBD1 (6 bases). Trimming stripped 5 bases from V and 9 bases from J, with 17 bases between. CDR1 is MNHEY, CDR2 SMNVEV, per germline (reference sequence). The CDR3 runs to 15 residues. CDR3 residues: CASSTRGGLGSPLHF. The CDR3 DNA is TGTGCCAGCAGTACCCGCGGGGGGCTGGGTTCACCCCTCCACTTT.